The T cell receptor (beta chain) described here comes from a study of blood T cell repertoires in COVID-19. Repertoires were generated with immunoSEQ multiplex PCR, while TCRdb's copy carries only in-frame clones and drops some. The sample lists about 160,000 clones, roughly 85% seen once, with 15% to 20% in the top ten. The V and J ends lost 0 bases and 5 bases respectively, with 8 bases between them. Germline CDR1 SGHRS, CDR2 YFSETQ. The CDR3 consists of 13 residues. This clonotype was sampled from a man aged 60 to 69 who had recovered from COVID-19. The specimen sequenced was PBMCs or T cells enriched from blood (not recorded which). V and J are TRBV5-1 and TRBJ1-1; the D is unclear. The CDR3 region has the DNA TGCGCCAGCAGCTTGGCAACTCCAACTGAAGCTTTCTTT. It translates to CASSLATPTEAFF.